These T cell receptor beta chains were read from a single sample in a study of blood T cell repertoires in COVID-19. Method: immunoSEQ multiplex PCR; TCRdb's copy keeps in-frame clones and lacks some. The sample lists 90,000 to 150,000 clones, just under 90% occurring once. What was sequenced was peripheral blood. Source of these receptors: a woman aged 50 to 60 with acute or convalescent COVID-19. The CDR3 runs from the conserved cysteine through the conserved F or W. The D gene is left open where the match is weak. A row's size may be missing; if present it is once, few, many or a size class.

NA TRBD1 TRBJ2-6 TRBV5-5 CASSRTGAGANVLTF TGTGCCAGCAGCAGGACAGGGGCTGGGGCCAACGTCCTGACTTTC
once TRBD1 TRBJ2-2 TRBV29-1 CSVRGQPSLSGELFF TGCAGCGTTAGGGGACAGCCGAGTTTATCCGGGGAGCTGTTTTTT
NA TRBD1 TRBJ2-2 TRBV18 CASSRTGDTGELFF TGTGCCAGCTCTCGGACAGGGGACACCGGGGAGCTGTTTTTT
NA TRBD2 TRBJ2-1 TRBV19 CASSIRAGTSANEQFF TGTGCCAGTAGTATAAGGGCCGGGACTAGCGCCAATGAGCAGTTCTTC
NA NA TRBJ1-4 TRBV11-3 CASSPRIDRREKLFF TGTGCCAGCAGCCCTAGGATCGACAGAAGGGAAAAACTGTTTTTT
NA TRBD2 TRBJ2-3 TRBV12-3/TRBV12-4 CATAGAMADTQYF TGTGCCACGGCGGGAGCGATGGCAGATACGCAGTATTTT
NA NA TRBJ2-2 TRBV9 CASSVDAENGELFF TGTGCCAGCAGCGTAGACGCCGAGAACGGGGAGCTGTTTTTT
NA TRBD2 TRBJ2-1 TRBV18 CASSPSGGDNEQFF TGTGCCAGCTCACCCAGCGGGGGGGATAATGAGCAGTTCTTC
few NA TRBJ1-2 TRBV6-5 CASSYSSDYGYTF TGTGCCAGCAGTTACTCATCGGACTATGGCTACACCTTC
once NA TRBJ2-7 TRBV6-2/TRBV6-3 CASSYVSVSYEQYF TGTGCCAGCAGTTACGTGTCGGTGTCCTACGAGCAGTACTTC
NA NA TRBJ1-2 TRBV7-2 CASSLVRGNYYGYTF TGTGCCAGCAGCCTAGTCCGGGGGAATTACTATGGCTACACCTTC
NA TRBD1 TRBJ1-2 TRBV5-1 CASSSGQGPPKFNYGYTF TGCGCCAGCAGCTCCGGACAGGGGCCTCCAAAATTTAACTATGGCTACACCTTC
NA TRBD2 TRBJ2-3 TRBV18 CASSLTTSGGTDTQYF TGTGCCAGCTCTCTTACTACTAGCGGGGGCACAGATACGCAGTATTTT
NA NA TRBJ1-6 TRBV18 CASSPSVVEGSPLHF TGTGCCAGCTCTCCGTCTGTGGTAGAGGGTTCACCCCTCCACTTT
NA NA TRBJ2-7 TRBV11-2 CASSPMTSSEQYF TGTGCCAGCAGCCCCATGACTAGTTCCGAGCAGTACTTC
NA NA TRBJ2-7 TRBV11-2 CASSLDSASSYEQYF TGTGCCAGCAGCTTAGACAGCGCTAGCTCCTACGAGCAGTACTTC
once NA TRBJ1-1 TRBV27 CASSFGWATEAFF TGTGCCAGCAGTTTTGGGTGGGCAACTGAAGCTTTCTTT
NA NA TRBJ1-1 TRBV18 CASSPEPINTEAFF TGTGCCAGCTCACCTGAGCCGATAAACACTGAAGCTTTCTTT
NA NA TRBJ1-6 TRBV6-6 CASSYPNRDSPLHF TGTGCCAGCAGTTACCCAAACAGGGATTCACCCCTCCACTTT
NA NA TRBJ1-5 TRBV6-2/TRBV6-3 CASSYLSDNQPQHF TGTGCCAGCAGTTACCTGTCAGACAATCAGCCCCAGCATTTT
NA TRBD1 TRBJ1-6 TRBV10-3 CAISVGQGNSPLHF TGTGCCATCAGTGTAGGACAGGGGAATTCACCCCTCCACTTT
NA NA TRBJ1-2 TRBV5-8 CASSFPGGERGYTF TGTGCCAGCAGCTTTCCGGGCGGGGAACGGGGCTACACCTTC
NA TRBD2 TRBJ2-1 TRBV7-2 CASTMWSGVFF TGTGCCAGCACCATGTGGAGCGGGGTGTTCTTC
NA TRBD2 TRBJ2-7 TRBV6-2/TRBV6-3 CASSPGLAGGTHYEQYF TGTGCCAGCAGTCCCGGACTAGCGGGAGGGACGCACTACGAGCAGTACTTC
NA TRBD2 TRBJ2-2 TRBV27 CASRLIPGTSGTYTGELFF TGTGCCAGCAGACTTATTCCCGGGACTAGCGGGACCTACACCGGGGAGCTGTTTTTT
NA TRBD1 TRBJ1-5 TRBV4-1 CASGLGRGERQPQHF TGCGCCAGCGGCTTGGGCAGGGGGGAGAGACAGCCCCAGCATTTT
NA NA TRBJ1-2 TRBV19 CASQTGTKSYGYTF TGTGCCAGTCAGACCGGGACAAAGAGTTATGGCTACACCTTC
NA TRBD2 TRBJ2-7 TRBV27 CASRTPASGAYEQYF TGTGCCAGCAGAACCCCGGCTAGCGGAGCCTACGAGCAGTACTTC
NA NA TRBJ1-6 TRBV11-3 CASSPRRGEGNSPLHF TGTGCCAGCAGCCCCCGACGGGGAGAGGGTAATTCACCCCTCCACTTT
once NA TRBJ1-1 TRBV7-2 CASSPRRGGLGTEAFF TGTGCCAGCAGCCCCCGAAGGGGGGGGCTTGGCACTGAAGCTTTCTTT
NA NA TRBJ2-1 TRBV7-3 CASELDRHNEQFF TGTGCCAGTGAATTGGACAGACACAATGAGCAGTTCTTC
NA NA TRBJ1-2 TRBV27 CASSLRRGNYGYTF TGTGCCAGCAGTCTCCGGCGGGGAAACTATGGCTACACCTTC
NA TRBD1 TRBJ2-2 TRBV13 CASSSQGADTGELFF TGTGCCAGCAGCTCACAGGGGGCGGACACCGGGGAGCTGTTTTTT
NA NA TRBJ1-2 TRBV29-1 CSVEEGTKGNRAPYTF TGCAGCGTTGAAGAAGGGACAAAGGGCAACAGGGCCCCCTACACCTTC
NA TRBD1 TRBJ2-3 TRBV14 CASSMRQGAGTQYF TGTGCCAGCAGCATGAGACAGGGGGCGGGAACGCAGTATTTT
once TRBD1 TRBJ1-3 TRBV13 CASSWDSSGNTIYF TGTGCCAGCAGCTGGGACAGCTCTGGAAACACCATATATTTT
NA TRBD2 TRBJ2-3 TRBV18 CASSPSAGGLSDTQYF TGTGCCAGCTCACCATCCGCGGGGGGGCTATCAGATACGCAGTATTTT
NA NA TRBJ2-2 TRBV21-1 CASSKVDSGGAGELFF TGTGCCAGCAGCAAAGTCGATAGCGGGGGGGCCGGGGAGCTGTTTTTT
NA NA TRBJ2-5 TRBV6-5 CASNLVSAGQETQYF TGTGCCAGCAACCTTGTGTCGGCAGGACAAGAGACCCAGTACTTC
NA NA TRBJ1-2 TRBV3-1/TRBV3-2 CASSQGAAGGYTF TGTGCCAGCAGCCAGGGAGCTGCTGGGGGCTACACCTTC
NA TRBD1 TRBJ1-5 TRBV19 CASSRGTGYSNQPQHF TGTGCCAGTAGTAGGGGGACAGGATATAGCAATCAGCCCCAGCATTTT
NA NA TRBJ2-5 TRBV4-2 CASSQEGGVVYQETQYF TGTGCCAGCAGCCAAGAAGGGGGGGTCGTCTACCAAGAGACCCAGTACTTC
NA NA TRBJ2-7 TRBV25-1 CASSVSGAQYF TGTGCCAGCAGTGTCTCAGGGGCGCAGTACTTC
NA NA TRBJ2-2 TRBV5-1 CASTSPSLAGELFF TGCGCCAGCACCAGTCCTAGCTTAGCCGGGGAGCTGTTTTTT
NA TRBD1 TRBJ1-2 TRBV7-9 CASSLGQGAPPYGYTF TGTGCCAGCAGCTTAGGTCAGGGGGCGCCACCCTATGGCTACACCTTC
NA NA TRBJ2-6 TRBV15 CATSSPSRVGANVLTF TGTGCCACCAGCAGCCCCTCCAGGGTCGGGGCCAACGTCCTGACTTTC
NA NA TRBJ2-2 TRBV4-1 CASSQSVTGDSNTGELFF TGCGCCAGCAGCCAGTCCGTGACAGGTGACAGTAACACCGGGGAGCTGTTTTTT
NA NA TRBJ1-5 TRBV30 CAWSDTGRNQPQHF TGTGCCTGGAGCGATACAGGCCGCAATCAGCCCCAGCATTTT
NA TRBD1 TRBJ2-2 TRBV12-3/TRBV12-4 CGTRQGRVGELFF TGTGGGACTCGACAGGGGAGAGTCGGGGAGCTGTTTTTT
NA TRBD2 TRBJ2-3 TRBV7-2 CASSVESSGGAADTQYF TGTGCCAGCAGCGTAGAAAGTAGCGGGGGGGCCGCAGATACGCAGTATTTT
few NA TRBJ1-1 TRBV27 CASSLPGSEAFF TGTGCCAGCAGCCTTCCGGGGTCTGAAGCTTTCTTT
NA TRBD1 TRBJ2-7 TRBV10-1 CASSANPLDRMYEQYF TGCGCCAGCAGTGCCAACCCTTTGGACAGGATGTACGAGCAGTACTTC
NA NA TRBJ2-7 TRBV7-8 CASSFPGIYEQYF TGTGCCAGCAGCTTTCCAGGGATATACGAGCAGTACTTC
NA NA TRBJ2-2 TRBV15 CASAAGQDGELFF TGTGCCTCCGCCGCGGGGCAAGACGGGGAGCTGTTTTTT
few NA TRBJ1-5 TRBV7-2 CASSSDRNQPQHF TGTGCCAGCAGCTCGGACAGAAATCAGCCCCAGCATTTT